A single sample is the source of the 26 T cell receptor beta chains below, sequenced in a study of blood T cell repertoires in COVID-19 (TCRdb year 2020). To prepare the library, the immunoSEQ multiplex PCR assay was applied. In TCRdb, the immuneACCESS table is reduced to in-frame sequences with V and J assigned. These tables do not hold every clone; where another copy was compared, an unresolved V gene accounts for under half, and the others remain unexplained. The sample records fewer than 350,000 clones, approximately 91% of which are singletons. The ten largest make up about 5% of the sample. Sample: PBMCs or T cells enriched from blood (not recorded which). Every receptor here comes from a man in his 60s who had recovered from COVID-19.

V is TRBV18 and J is TRBJ2-5; 16 nucleotides match TRBD2. Germline V gene data show CDR1 as KGHSH and CDR2 as LQKENI. CDR3 length: 18 residues. The V gene end was trimmed by 2 bases and the J gene end by 5 bases; junction bases not matched to a gene: 8. The CDR3 loop reads CASSPFGTSGRAVETQYF. The CDR3 DNA sequence: TGTGCCAGCTCACCATTCGGGACTAGCGGGAGGGCCGTGGAGACCCAGTACTTC.

This chain connects TRBV7-2 to TRBJ2-2, with TRBD2 matching over 8 bases. The germline gives CDR1 SGHTA, CDR2 FQGNSA. There are 16 residues in the CDR3. The V gene end was trimmed by 5 bases and the J gene end by 6 bases; junction bases not matched to a gene: 11. Here the CDR3 DNA reads TGTGCCAGCAGCCGCGACGCAGCGGGAGTCCCCGGGGAGCTGTTTTTT. Its translation is CASSRDAAGVPGELFF. Full variable domain (rest looked up from reference TRBV7-2 and TRBJ2-2): GAGVSQSPSNKVTEKGKDVELRCDPISGHTALYWYRQSLGQGLEFLIYFQGNSAPDKSGLPSDRFSAERTGGSVSTLTIQRTQQEDSAVYLCASSRDAAGVPGELFFGEGSRLTVL.

The CDR3 spells CASSLGPGQDTYEQYF. The CDR3 nucleotides are TGTGCCAGCAGCTTGGGTCCAGGGCAGGACACCTACGAGCAGTACTTC. The J gene is TRBJ2-7, the V gene TRBV5-5; a possible D gene is TRBD1 (5 bases). Trimming left V 0 bases short and J 2 bases short, with 15 bases between. CDR1 and CDR2 from the germline V gene are SGHKS and YYEKEE (reference sequence). CDR3 length: 16 amino acids.

This chain links TRBV5-4 with TRBJ2-7; the D gene is possibly TRBD2 (5 bases). CDR3 length: 13 residues. V was trimmed by 0 bases and J by 6 bases, leaving 10 bases between them. Germline loops: CDR1 SGHNT, CDR2 YYREEE (reference sequence). DNA for the CDR3: TGTGCCAGCAGCTTGGGGGCGGGCTCCGAGCAGTACTTC. This gives the protein CASSLGAGSEQYF.

The chain carries TRBV7-8 and TRBJ2-1; 12 bases map to TRBD2. After removal of 5 bases from V and 6 bases from J, the junction contained 8 bases not matched to a gene. This CDR3 is built from 16 residues. Per germline, CDR1 SGHVS and CDR2 FQNEAQ. The CDR3 sequence: CASSEAPGLAGNEQFF. CDR3 DNA sequence: TGTGCCAGCAGCGAAGCCCCGGGACTAGCGGGCAATGAGCAGTTCTTC.

This sequence joins TRBV5-4 and TRBJ2-2; 7 positions agree with TRBD1. The junction had 4 bases not matched to a gene; V was cut back by 0 bases and J by 5 bases. Germline V gene sequence: CDR1 SGHNT, CDR2 YYREEE (reference sequence). The length of the CDR3 is 15 residues. The CDR3: CASSLEGARTGELFF. For the CDR3, the DNA is TGTGCCAGCAGCTTGGAGGGGGCGCGGACCGGGGAGCTGTTTTTT.

CDR3 residues: CASSLLNRTNEKLFF. CDR3 sequence (DNA): TGTGCCAGCAGCTTGTTAAACAGGACTAATGAAAAACTGTTTTTT. The chain carries TRBV5-6 and TRBJ1-4; D possibly corresponds to TRBD1 (5 bases). The CDR3 totals 15 residues. From germline, CDR1 is SGHDT and CDR2 YYEEEE. Deletions cut 1 base from V and 2 bases from J, with 9 bases between.

This chain uses TRBV11-2 with TRBJ1-2, with TRBD1 matching 10 bases. This CDR3 is built from 13 residues. CDR1 is SGHAT, CDR2 FQNNGV, per germline. J was trimmed by 8 bases and V by 4 bases; bases with no gene match: 4. CDR3 protein: CASSSDRGLGYTF. CDR3 DNA sequence: TGTGCCAGCAGCTCCGACAGGGGGCTGGGCTACACCTTC.

Only one count was recorded for this clone. The rearrangement uses TRBV24-1 and TRBJ2-3; TRBD1 is a possible D gene (5 bases). The CDR3 length is 17 residues. V dropped 3 bases and J dropped 2 bases, with 17 bases sitting between them. From germline, CDR1 is KGHDR and CDR2 SFDVKD. The CDR3 sequence is CATSDPNPLGHTDTQYF. The CDR3 nucleotides read TGTGCCACCAGTGATCCGAACCCCCTAGGACACACAGATACGCAGTATTTT.

The chain has TRBV18 and TRBJ2-7, with 8 bases matching TRBD2. The CDR3 extends over 17 amino acids. After removal of 2 bases from V and 4 bases from J, the junction contained 13 bases not matched to a gene. CDR1 KGHSH and CDR2 LQKENI come from the germline V gene. The CDR3 sequence is CASSPIAVGLASYEQYF. In DNA form, the CDR3 reads TGTGCCAGCTCACCAATAGCTGTTGGACTAGCCTCATACGAGCAGTACTTC.

V gene TRBV5-6 combines with J gene TRBJ1-4, with 9 nucleotides matching TRBD1. The CDR3 totals 16 residues. V lost 4 bases and J lost 2; bases outside the gene matches: 6. The germline CDR1 and CDR2 sequences are SGHDT and YYEEEE. The CDR3 protein is CASSPGTGSTNEKLFF. CDR3 DNA sequence: TGTGCCAGCAGCCCAGGGACAGGGAGCACTAATGAAAAACTGTTTTTT.

This chain joins TRBV7-9 and TRBJ2-1; 7 bases align to TRBD1. This CDR3 spans 12 amino acids. Trimming cost V 4 bases and J 12 bases; bases outside gene matches: 6. CDR1 is SEHNR, CDR2 FQNEAQ, per germline (reference sequence). This chain's CDR3 is CASSSRQGGQFF. The CDR3 bases are TGTGCCAGCAGCTCCCGACAGGGTGGGCAGTTCTTC.

The chain recombines TRBV7-9 with TRBJ2-1; D is possibly TRBD2 (5 bases). The ends were cut back, 5 bases at V and 0 bases at J, with 17 bases in the middle. This CDR3 spans 17 amino acids. Germline values: CDR1 SEHNR, CDR2 FQNEAQ (reference sequence). DNA for the CDR3: TGTGCCAGCAGCACTACCTTAGCGCCTGGCTCCTACAATGAGCAGTTCTTC. It is translated as CASSTTLAPGSYNEQFF.

The chain carries TRBV27 and TRBJ2-5, with D perhaps matching TRBD1 (6 bases). Trimming took 2 bases from V and 5 from J, leaving 12 bases between them. Germline CDR1 reads MNHEY; CDR2 reads SMNVEV (reference sequence). The length of the CDR3 is 14 residues. The CDR3 DNA reads as TGTGCCAGCAGTTTACAGGGGTCGTGGGAGACCCAGTACTTC. It codes for CASSLQGSWETQYF.

The rearrangement links TRBV6-6 to TRBJ1-2; a possible D gene is TRBD1 (6 bases). Trimming took 8 bases from V and 2 from J, leaving 15 bases between them. CDR1 is MNHNY, CDR2 SVGAGI, per germline (reference sequence). CDR3 length: 14 amino acids. CDR3 amino acids: CASEGNRVNYGYTF. The CDR3 DNA follows: TGTGCCAGCGAAGGAAACAGGGTAAACTATGGCTACACCTTC.

The chain is built from TRBV24-1 and TRBJ2-5; 7 nucleotides match TRBD1. The CDR3 totals 15 residues. Germline lookup yields CDR1 KGHDR and CDR2 SFDVKD. Trimming took 4 bases from V and 3 from J; bases not matched to a gene: 7. DNA of the CDR3: TGTGCCACCAGTGACTACCGGGACAGTGAAGAGACCCAGTACTTC. Translated, it gives CATSDYRDSEETQYF.

The chain combines TRBV13 with TRBJ2-1; 11 bases map to TRBD2. The junction had 3 bases not matched to a gene; V was cut back by 4 bases and J by 4 bases. This CDR3 has 15 amino acids. Germline loops: CDR1 PRHDT, CDR2 FYEKMQ (reference sequence). DNA for the CDR3: TGTGCCAGCAGCTCGACTAGCGGGGTTTACAATGAGCAGTTCTTC. This sequence encodes CASSSTSGVYNEQFF. Drawing the rest from reference TRBV13 and TRBJ2-1, the complete variable domain is AAGVIQSPRHLIKEKRETATLKCYPIPRHDTVYWYQQGPGQDPQFLISFYEKMQSDKGSIPDRFSAQQFSDYHSELNMSSLELGDSALYFCASSSTSGVYNEQFFGPGTRLTVL.

This clone was detected only once. This chain connects TRBV29-1 to TRBJ2-2, with TRBD1 matching over 7 bases. This CDR3 contains 17 residues. CDR1 and CDR2 from the germline V gene are SQVTM and ANQGSEA. Losses at the gene ends were 1 base for V and 1 base for J; bases not matched to a gene: 9. The CDR3 nucleotides read TGCAGCGTTGAAGTGCTAGAGACAGGGCTGAACACCGGGGAGCTGTTTTTT. This gives the protein CSVEVLETGLNTGELFF.

This clone was seen a single time. The V gene is TRBV29-1, the J gene TRBJ2-1; 9 positions match TRBD1. The CDR3 has 15 residues. V lost 6 bases and J lost 9; bases outside the gene matches: 15. Germline-derived CDR1 and CDR2 are SQVTM and ANQGSEA. In nucleotides, the CDR3 is TGCAGCGTCGAACAGGGGGCAGGCGGGTTGGGTGAGCAGTTCTTC. Translated, it gives CSVEQGAGGLGEQFF.

As concerns this clone: Other DNA sequences from this sample encode an identical CDR3 as well. V is TRBV24-1 and J is TRBJ1-3; D remains ambiguous. CDR1 is KGHDR, CDR2 SFDVKD, per germline. The CDR3 is 15 amino acids. The ends were cut back, 4 bases at V and 0 bases at J, with 9 bases in the middle. This CDR3 reads CATSDPRSSGNTIYF. CDR3 nucleotides: TGTGCCACCAGTGACCCTCGTAGCTCTGGAAACACCATATATTTT.

The chain links TRBV5-1 to TRBJ2-5, with D uncertain. V lost 0 bases, J lost 0 bases, and 6 bases lay in between. CDR3 length: 14 amino acids. Per germline, CDR1 SGHRS and CDR2 YFSETQ. CDR3: CASSLVADQETQYF. Here the CDR3 DNA reads TGCGCCAGCAGCTTGGTTGCAGACCAAGAGACCCAGTACTTC.

J is TRBJ1-6 and V is TRBV5-5, with a possible D match to TRBD1 (5 bases). Germline V gives CDR1 SGHKS, CDR2 YYEKEE (reference sequence). V lost 2 bases and J lost 3, with 9 bases in between. The CDR3 is 15 amino acids. The CDR3 protein is CASSFRGGYNSPLHF. CDR3 in DNA: TGTGCCAGCAGCTTTAGGGGAGGCTATAATTCACCCCTCCACTTT.

The gene calls are TRBV28 and TRBJ2-1; the D gene is possibly TRBD2 (6 bases). The CDR3 has 15 amino acids. Germline V gene sequence: CDR1 MDHEN, CDR2 SYDVKM. The ends were cut back, 10 bases at V and 0 bases at J, with 16 bases in the middle. The CDR3 sequence is CATSGGSFSYNEQFF. The CDR3 DNA follows: TGTGCCACCTCAGGAGGGAGTTTCTCCTACAATGAGCAGTTCTTC.

V is TRBV2 and J is TRBJ1-5; D perhaps matches TRBD1 (6 bases). The germline gives CDR1 SNHLY, CDR2 FYNNEI. This CDR3 has 14 amino acids. The ends were cut back, 5 bases at V and 5 bases at J, with 13 bases in the middle. CDR3 amino acids: CASSPDRLYQPQHF. The CDR3 nucleotides are TGTGCCAGCAGTCCGGACAGACTTTATCAGCCCCAGCATTTT.

The chain uses TRBV10-3 and TRBJ2-7; TRBD1 agrees at 10 bases. The V and J ends lost 5 bases and 4 bases, in that order; junction bases with no gene match: 8. The germline CDR1 and CDR2 sequences are ENHRY and SYGVKD. This CDR3 is built from 15 residues. The DNA for the CDR3 is TGTGCCATCAGTAACCGGGACAGGGGCGAGTACGAGCAGTACTTC. Protein: CAISNRDRGEYEQYF.

V is TRBV9 and J is TRBJ1-4; 9 bases line up with TRBD1. CDR3 length equals 14 residues. CDR1 is SGDLS, CDR2 YYNGEE, per germline. V lost 3 bases to trimming and J lost 6 bases; unmatched junction nucleotides: 3. The CDR3 here is CASSAQGADEKLFF. The CDR3 nucleotides read TGTGCCAGCAGCGCACAGGGGGCTGATGAAAAACTGTTTTTT.